This entry lists 5 T cell receptor beta chains sequenced from one sample in a study of regulatory T cells in long-lasting Graves disease. As to time point: newly diagnosed GD, antithyroid drugs for less than 3 months. From PBMCs, RNA was extracted and then used to make the TCR library. To make TCR beta libraries, researchers used iRepertoire HTBI primers and Arm-PCR of CDR3 regions. TCRdb fed the multiplex PCR reads into MiXCR, producing one record per CDR3 protein. Among 400,000 to 650,000 distinct CDR3 sequences listed, approximately 16% were seen once. The sample was also reused in another study, on T cells in Graves' hyperthyroidism and ophthalmopathy.

This sample comprised peripheral blood mononuclear cells (PBMCs), obtained at new diagnosis, from a patient treated with antithyroid drugs. The receptors were sampled from a woman between 40 and 65 years old with Graves disease.

The V gene is TRBV20-1, the J gene TRBJ2-2; 16 bases match TRBD2. Germline CDR1 DFQATT, CDR2 SNEGSKA (reference sequence). The CDR3 totals 18 residues. V shed 5 bases and J 3 bases; nucleotides not matched to a gene: 9. The CDR3 DNA is TGCAGTGCTGGGGGACTAGCGGGGGGGCCGATAGACACCGGGGAGCTGTTTTTT. Translated, it gives CSAGGLAGGPIDTGELFF.

In this sample, this clonotype turned up a few times. The chain uses TRBV3-1 and TRBJ1-4, with D unclear. Germline CDR1 LGHDT, CDR2 YNNKEL (reference sequence). V was cut by 5 bases and J by 8 bases, with 15 bases left in between. This CDR3 is 14 amino acids long. The CDR3 DNA is TGTGCCAGCAGCGAAAGCCCGGAACGGGAAAAACTGTTTTTT. It is translated as CASSESPEREKLFF.

The V and J genes are TRBV15 and TRBJ1-2; D possibly corresponds to TRBD1 (5 bases). There are 15 residues in the CDR3. Germline CDR1 reads LNHNV; CDR2 reads YYDKDF (reference sequence). V dropped 5 bases and J dropped 4 bases, with 17 bases sitting between them. The CDR3 coding sequence is TGTGCCACCAGCGGACGGGACGGGAATATCTATGGCTACACCTTC. It is translated as CATSGRDGNIYGYTF.

The genes are TRBV20-1 and TRBJ2-6, with D hard to call. This CDR3 region has 13 residues. V was clipped by 3 bases and J by 2 bases, with 5 bases between them. Germline V CDR1 and CDR2: DFQATT, SNEGSKA (reference sequence). CDR3 sequence: CSASTPGANVLTF. The CDR3 DNA sequence: TGCAGTGCTAGTACCCCTGGGGCCAACGTCCTGACTTTC.

This clonotype showed up many times. V gene TRBV6-1 combines with J gene TRBJ2-7; TRBD1 aligns across 10 bases. There are 13 residues in the CDR3. After removal of 8 bases from V and 5 bases from J, the junction contained 6 bases not matched to a gene. CDR1 is MNHNS, CDR2 SASEGT, per germline. The CDR3 protein is CASFGGTGDEQYF. DNA for the CDR3: TGTGCCAGCTTTGGTGGGACAGGGGACGAGCAGTACTTC.